Below, 32 T cell receptor beta chains from the same sample are listed, as sequenced in a study of T cell responses to AZD1222 COVID-19 vaccine. Generated by immunoSEQ multiplex PCR, the TCRdb table keeps only in-frame clones and is missing some. The profile shows roughly 96,000 clones, roughly 90% of them singletons. The sample in question was peripheral blood, obtained on day 0 of AZD1222 vaccination. These receptor sequences come from an adult in good health.

The chain recombines TRBV28 with TRBJ2-5; the D gene is possibly TRBD1 (8 bases). This CDR3 is 16 amino acids long. Germline V gene sequence: CDR1 MDHEN, CDR2 SYDVKM. V was pared by 6 bases and J by 2 bases, with 19 bases between. CDR3 in DNA: TGTGCCAGCAGCCCCTGGACAGGGACTATTCAAGAGACCCAGTACTTC. As protein: CASSPWTGTIQETQYF.

This sequence joins TRBV28 and TRBJ1-2, with no clear D. The CDR3 extends over 15 amino acids. V was cut by 6 bases and J by 2 bases, with 16 bases left in between. The germline V gene encodes CDR1 MDHEN and CDR2 SYDVKM. CDR3 sequence: CASSISGEQNYGYTF. The CDR3 DNA is TGTGCCAGCAGCATCAGCGGGGAACAGAACTATGGCTACACCTTC.

As regards this clone: Its ends do not fully match the called genes, so a read error is possible. The chain has TRBV7-7 and TRBJ2-1, with no clear D. The CDR3 consists of 15 residues. Germline V lookup: CDR1 SSHAT, CDR2 FNYEAQ (reference sequence). The CDR3 nucleotides read TGTGCTAGCAGCTTATCACCTACAGCCTACAATGAGCAGTTCTTC. Its translation: CASSLSPTAYNEQFF.

The CDR3 region is CALSQGGAAHEQYF. The DNA for the CDR3 is TGTGCCCTTTCCCAGGGGGGGGCTGCCCACGAGCAGTACTTC. The chain carries TRBV28 and TRBJ2-7, with D perhaps given as TRBD1 or TRBD2 (7 bases each). V dropped 11 bases and J dropped 5 bases, with 22 bases sitting between them. Germline V gives CDR1 MDHEN, CDR2 SYDVKM. The CDR3 totals 14 residues.

CDR3 sequence: CAWSGWGNQETQYF. DNA for the CDR3: TGTGCCTGGAGTGGCTGGGGGAACCAAGAGACCCAGTACTTC. The chain carries TRBV30 and TRBJ2-5; D possibly uses TRBD1 or TRBD2 (5 bases each). The CDR3 has 14 amino acids. Germline V gene data show CDR1 as GTSNPN and CDR2 as SVGIG (reference sequence). Trimming pared 1 base from V and 0 bases from J, leaving 9 bases between.

This clone came up a few times. The rearrangement uses TRBV19 and TRBJ1-5; 7 nucleotides align to TRBD1. V trimming: 4 bases; J trimming: 4 bases; junction bases outside the gene matches: 10. Germline CDR1 reads LNHDA; CDR2 reads SQIVND (reference sequence). The CDR3 runs to 16 residues. DNA of the CDR3: TGTGCCAGTAGTACCCCGGGACAGTTACTTAATCAGCCCCAGCATTTT. This encodes CASSTPGQLLNQPQHF.

The chain carries TRBV19 and TRBJ2-4; 9 nucleotides agree with TRBD1. The germline V gene has CDR1 LNHDA and CDR2 SQIVND (reference sequence). CDR3 length equals 17 residues. V lost 5 bases and J lost 8; bases outside the gene matches: 16. CDR3 in amino acids: CASSGRDREEGWDIQYF. The DNA of the CDR3 is TGTGCCAGTAGTGGCCGGGACAGGGAGGAAGGTTGGGACATTCAGTACTTC. The whole variable domain, remainder taken from reference TRBV19 and TRBJ2-4, is DGGITQSPKYLFRKEGQNVTLSCEQNLNHDAMYWYRQDPGQGLRLIYYSQIVNDFQKGDIAEGYSVSREKKESFPLTVTSAQKNPTAFYLCASSGRDREEGWDIQYFGAGTRLSVL.

This chain uses TRBV28 with TRBJ2-7; 13 nucleotides match TRBD2. Germline CDR1 reads MDHEN; CDR2 reads SYDVKM. V shed 5 bases and J 2 bases; nucleotides not matched to a gene: 3. CDR3 length: 15 residues. Here the CDR3 DNA reads TGTGCCAGCAGTCAAGGACTAGCGGGAGCCTACGAGCAGTACTTC. This codes for CASSQGLAGAYEQYF.

This chain connects TRBV6-2 or TRBV6-3 to TRBJ1-6; D uncertain. The CDR3 runs to 13 residues. Germline loops: CDR1 MNHEY, CDR2 SVGEGT. Trimming cost V 6 bases and J 9 bases, with 12 bases left between them. CDR3 protein: CASSSGRTSPLHF. The DNA of the CDR3 is TGTGCCAGCAGCTCCGGGAGGACTTCACCCCTCCACTTT.

This rearrangement joins TRBV12-2 to TRBJ2-5; no DNA check was done on the table's D call, TRBD2. TRBV12-2 counts as a pseudogene. The CDR3 loop spans 15 amino acids. CDR3 sequence: CASRSTAGLQETQYF. CDR3 sequence (DNA): TGTGCAAGTCGCTCCACGGCGGGCCTTCAAGAGACCCAGTACTTC.

The chain joins TRBV7-2 to TRBJ1-2, with 9 bases matching TRBD1. CDR3 length: 14 amino acids. In germline, CDR1 is SGHTA, CDR2 FQGNSA. The ends lost 0 bases at V and 7 bases at J; junction bases unmatched: 3. CDR3 coding DNA: TGTGCCAGCAGCTTAGCGCAGACAGGGGGTGGCTACACCTTC. Translating gives CASSLAQTGGGYTF.

The genes are TRBV4-3 and TRBJ1-4; no definite D call. The CDR3 is 16 residues long. V was shortened by 0 bases and J by 8 bases, with 16 bases between the two germline ends. In germline, CDR1 is LGHNA, CDR2 YSLEER. CDR3 nucleotide sequence: TGCGCCAGCAGCCAAGATTTGTTGCAGCCCCGAGAAAAACTGTTTTTT. It yields the protein CASSQDLLQPREKLFF.

The chain is built from TRBV5-1 and TRBJ1-3; maybe TRBD1 (5 bases). The V end was cut by 4 bases, the J end by 3 bases, with 17 bases between. Germline V lookup: CDR1 SGHRS, CDR2 YFSETQ. The CDR3 totals 16 residues. The CDR3 here is CASSPGAGGVGNTIYF. Here the CDR3 DNA reads TGCGCCAGCAGCCCAGGAGCGGGGGGTGTTGGAAACACCATATATTTT.

V usage is TRBV7-2 and J usage is TRBJ2-7; a weak D match, TRBD2 (6 bases). Trimming removed 4 bases at V and 3 bases at J, with 22 bases between. CDR1 is SGHTA and CDR2 is FQGNSA in the germline V gene. This CDR3 has 17 residues. The DNA for the CDR3 is TGTGCCAGCAGCTCCTCAGGGAGGCTAGCGATCAACTACGAGCAGTACTTC. It specifies CASSSSGRLAINYEQYF.

The chain is built from TRBV2 and TRBJ2-4; possible D gene TRBD1, 6 bases. Looked up from germline, CDR1 is SNHLY and CDR2 is FYNNEI. This CDR3 contains 13 residues. The V and J ends lost 8 bases and 4 bases respectively, with 12 bases between them. The CDR3 DNA sequence: TGTGCCAGCTTCGGGACACCTAAAAACATTCAGTACTTC. This gives the protein CASFGTPKNIQYF. Full variable domain (outside the CDR3, taken from reference TRBV2 and TRBJ2-4): EPEVTQTPSHQVTQMGQEVILRCVPISNHLYFYWYRQILGQKVEFLVSFYNNEISEKSEIFDDQFSVERPDGSNFTLKIRSTKLEDSAMYFCASFGTPKNIQYFGAGTRLSVL.

The chain links TRBV6-1 to TRBJ2-5, with D hard to call. V was cut by 2 bases and J by 1 base, with 11 bases left in between. The CDR3 extends over 15 amino acids. Germline lookup yields CDR1 MNHNS and CDR2 SASEGT. The CDR3 protein is CASSENRSPQETQYF. Here the CDR3 DNA reads TGTGCCAGCAGTGAAAACAGATCCCCCCAAGAGACCCAGTACTTC.

The genes are TRBV7-2 and TRBJ2-3, with TRBD2 identical over 10 bases. CDR3 length equals 17 residues. Unmatched junction bases numbered 9, after V lost 4 bases and J lost 2 bases. Germline V gene data show CDR1 as SGHTA and CDR2 as FQGNSA. CDR3 in DNA: TGTGCCAGCAGCTCCTTTCCAGCGGGAGGGTCCACAGATACGCAGTATTTT. It yields the protein CASSSFPAGGSTDTQYF.

This clone was observed once. The V and J genes are TRBV3-1 (or the pseudogene TRBV3-2) and TRBJ2-3, with 11 bases lining up with TRBD2. V was pared by 1 base and J by 2 bases, with 5 bases of the junction left unmatched. CDR3 size: 17 residues. The germline V gene encodes CDR1 LGHDT and CDR2 YNNKEL (reference sequence). CDR3 nucleotides: TGTGCCAGCAGCCAAGGTCAGACTAGCGGGGCCACAGATACGCAGTATTTT. As protein: CASSQGQTSGATDTQYF.

The chain has TRBV4-3 and TRBJ2-7; 7 bases fit TRBD2. Germline CDR1 reads LGHNA; CDR2 reads YSLEER. The CDR3 contains 15 residues. With 0 bases clipped from V and 2 bases from J, the junction kept 4 bases outside the gene matches. The CDR3 spells CASSQEWEGPYEQYF. CDR3 in DNA: TGCGCCAGCAGCCAAGAATGGGAGGGCCCCTACGAGCAGTACTTC.

The genes are TRBV9 and TRBJ1-1, with no clear D. CDR3 length: 15 amino acids. The germline CDR1 and CDR2 sequences are SGDLS and YYNGEE. The V gene lost 4 bases and the J gene lost 3 bases, with 16 bases spanning the gap. The CDR3 coding sequence is TGTGCCAGCAGCCCCTCGGCGCGCCGGGACACTGAAGCTTTCTTT. Translated: CASSPSARRDTEAFF.

This sequence joins TRBV11-2 and TRBJ1-1; D is uncertain. The CDR3 runs 14 residues. The germline V gene has CDR1 SGHAT and CDR2 FQNNGV. The ends were cut back, 5 bases at V and 2 bases at J, with 12 bases in the middle. CDR3 DNA: TGTGCCAGCAGCCCCGGGAGGGCAAACACTGAAGCTTTCTTT. This sequence encodes CASSPGRANTEAFF.

This clone was seen a few times. The rearrangement links TRBV3-1 (or the pseudogene TRBV3-2) to TRBJ1-2, with a tentative D call TRBD1 (6 bases). Germline CDR1 LGHDT, CDR2 YNNKEL (reference sequence). This CDR3 contains 14 residues. The ends were cut back, 5 bases at V and 2 bases at J, with 12 bases in the middle. CDR3 in DNA: TGTGCCAGCAGCTTTGCCGGGGGCAACTATGGCTACACCTTC. This codes for CASSFAGGNYGYTF.

The V and J genes are TRBV27 and TRBJ2-2; the match to TRBD2 covers 10 bases. Per germline, CDR1 MNHEY and CDR2 SMNVEV (reference sequence). V trimming: 4 bases; J trimming: 8 bases; junction bases outside the gene matches: 4. The CDR3 is made up of 14 amino acids. The CDR3 spells CASSSLAGVGELFF. In nucleotides, the CDR3 is TGTGCCAGCAGTTCGCTAGCGGGAGTGGGGGAGCTGTTTTTT.

The V gene is TRBV28, the J gene TRBJ1-2; 7 bases agree with TRBD1. The CDR3 contains 15 residues. With 6 bases clipped from V and 3 bases from J, the junction kept 10 bases outside the gene matches. CDR1 MDHEN and CDR2 SYDVKM come from the germline V gene. In DNA, the CDR3 is TGTGCCAGCAGCCTGGAGAGGGGGCTAGACTATGGCTACACCTTC. The encoded protein is CASSLERGLDYGYTF.

This clone occurred once. The genes are TRBV30 and TRBJ1-1, with D maybe TRBD1 (5 bases). The CDR3 consists of 16 residues. V gave up 0 bases and J gave up 2 bases, with 16 bases separating them. CDR1 is GTSNPN and CDR2 is SVGIG in the germline V gene (reference sequence). CDR3 coding DNA: TGTGCCTGGAGTGTACGGGGGGTGATACCTAACACTGAAGCTTTCTTT. Its translation: CAWSVRGVIPNTEAFF.

This sequence joins TRBV19 and TRBJ2-1; 7 bases map to TRBD1. The CDR3 extends over 15 amino acids. After removal of 5 bases from V and 0 bases from J, the junction contained 4 bases not matched to a gene. Germline CDR1 LNHDA, CDR2 SQIVND (reference sequence). As DNA, the CDR3 is TGTGCCAGTAGTTCGGACAGGAGCTCCTACAATGAGCAGTTCTTC. It translates to CASSSDRSSYNEQFF.

This chain links TRBV7-6 with TRBJ1-2, with a possible D match to TRBD1 (5 bases). V lost 1 base and J lost 0, with 18 bases in between. This CDR3 has 18 amino acids. Germline V CDR1 and CDR2: SGHVS, FNYEAQ. The CDR3 DNA sequence: TGTGCCAGCAGCTTAGTTCGCGGGTGGGGGACGTCTAACTATGGCTACACCTTC. Residues: CASSLVRGWGTSNYGYTF.

The rearrangement links TRBV6-5 to TRBJ2-3; D is uncertain. This CDR3 has 14 residues. Germline CDR1 and CDR2: MNHEY and SVGAGI. Trimming shortened V by 5 bases and J by 3 bases, and 12 bases separated the two germline ends. The CDR3 region is CASSHPSGTDTQYF. In DNA, the CDR3 is TGTGCCAGCAGTCATCCGAGTGGGACAGATACGCAGTATTTT.

The rearrangement links TRBV12-3 or TRBV12-4 to TRBJ2-1; no definite D call. V was shortened by 5 bases and J by 10 bases, with 9 bases between the two germline ends. CDR3 length: 11 amino acids. Written as DNA, the CDR3 is TGTGCCAGCAGTCCCGATCTAGAGCAGTTCTTC. As protein: CASSPDLEQFF.

The chain carries TRBV30 and TRBJ2-5; D could derive from TRBD1 or TRBD2 (5 bases each). V dropped 8 bases and J dropped 5 bases, with 21 bases sitting between them. The V gene's germline CDR1 is GTSNPN and CDR2 SVGIG (reference sequence). CDR3 size: 14 residues. The CDR3 DNA is TGTGCCCGGGGTGGGGGACCTCTTCAGGAGACCCAGTACTTC. Encoded protein: CARGGGPLQETQYF.

This rearrangement joins TRBV3-1 (or the pseudogene TRBV3-2) to TRBJ1-3, with D tentatively TRBD1 (5 bases). The CDR3 consists of 15 residues. The V end lost 3 bases, the J end lost 4 bases, and 13 bases lay between the germline ends. Germline loops: CDR1 LGHDT, CDR2 YNNKEL (reference sequence). The CDR3 coding sequence is TGTGCCAGCAGCCACCCCAGGGAAATAGGAAACACCATATATTTT. As protein: CASSHPREIGNTIYF.

The chain links TRBV6-2 or TRBV6-3 to TRBJ2-7, with D perhaps TRBD1 (5 bases). CDR3 size: 14 residues. The germline gives CDR1 MNHEY, CDR2 SVGEGT. The V gene lost 4 bases and the J gene lost 2 bases, with 12 bases spanning the gap. DNA of the CDR3: TGTGCCAGCAGTTTGACAGCCACAACCTACGAGCAGTACTTC. It specifies CASSLTATTYEQYF.